This T cell receptor beta chain appears in the sequencing data of a study of T cell changes during pregnancy in multiple sclerosis. Germline values: CDR1 LNHNV, CDR2 YYDKDF (reference sequence). The CDR3 runs to 15 residues. Trimming removed 5 bases from V and 3 bases from J; junction bases left unmatched: 9. TCRdb's table, derived via immunoSEQ multiplex PCR, lists solely in-frame clones and lacks some. Altogether around 50,000 clones are present, around 87% being singletons, with the ten largest covering over 4%. The rearrangement uses TRBV15 and TRBJ2-7, with 8 nucleotides matching TRBD2. Sequencing used peripheral blood from another person, used as feeder cells. The receptor comes from a human donor whose cells served as feeder cells for cultures in a pregnancy study. CDR3 nucleotides: TGTGCCACCAGCCGGGGGGGGGCGCAGGTCTACGAGCAGTACTTC. It yields the protein CATSRGGAQVYEQYF.